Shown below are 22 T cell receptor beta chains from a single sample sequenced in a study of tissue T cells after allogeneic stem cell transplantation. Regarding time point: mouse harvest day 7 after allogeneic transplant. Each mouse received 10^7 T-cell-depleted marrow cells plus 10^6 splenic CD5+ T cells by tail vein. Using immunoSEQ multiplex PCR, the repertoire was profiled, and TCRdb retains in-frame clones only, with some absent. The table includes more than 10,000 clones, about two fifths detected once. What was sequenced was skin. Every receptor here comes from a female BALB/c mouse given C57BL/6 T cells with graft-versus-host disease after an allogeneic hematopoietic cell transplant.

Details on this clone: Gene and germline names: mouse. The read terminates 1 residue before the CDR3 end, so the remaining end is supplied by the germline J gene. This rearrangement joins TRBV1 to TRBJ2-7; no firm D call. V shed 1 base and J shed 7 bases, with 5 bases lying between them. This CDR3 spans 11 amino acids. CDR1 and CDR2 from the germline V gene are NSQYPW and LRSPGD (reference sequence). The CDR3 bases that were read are TGCACCTGCAGTGCAGGATTGGAACAGTAC. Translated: CTCSAGLEQY. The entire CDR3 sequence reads CTCSAGLEQYF.

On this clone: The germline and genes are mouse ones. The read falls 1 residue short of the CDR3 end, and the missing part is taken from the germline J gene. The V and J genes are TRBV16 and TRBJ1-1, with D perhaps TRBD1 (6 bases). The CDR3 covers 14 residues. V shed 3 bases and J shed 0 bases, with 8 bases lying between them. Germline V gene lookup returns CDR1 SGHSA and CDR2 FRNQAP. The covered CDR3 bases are TGTGCAAGCAGCTTGGGGACATCAAACACAGAAGTCTTC. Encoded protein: CASSLGTSNTEVF. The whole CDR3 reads CASSLGTSNTEVFF.

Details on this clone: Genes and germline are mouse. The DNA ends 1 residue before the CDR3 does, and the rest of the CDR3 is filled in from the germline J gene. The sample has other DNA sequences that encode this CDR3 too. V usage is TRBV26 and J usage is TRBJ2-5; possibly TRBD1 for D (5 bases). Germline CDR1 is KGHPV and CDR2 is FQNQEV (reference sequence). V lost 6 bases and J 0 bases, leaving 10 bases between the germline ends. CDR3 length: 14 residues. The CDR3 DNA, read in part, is TGTGCCAGCAGCCGGACAATTAACCAAGACACCCAGTAC. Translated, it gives CASSRTINQDTQY. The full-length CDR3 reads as CASSRTINQDTQYF.

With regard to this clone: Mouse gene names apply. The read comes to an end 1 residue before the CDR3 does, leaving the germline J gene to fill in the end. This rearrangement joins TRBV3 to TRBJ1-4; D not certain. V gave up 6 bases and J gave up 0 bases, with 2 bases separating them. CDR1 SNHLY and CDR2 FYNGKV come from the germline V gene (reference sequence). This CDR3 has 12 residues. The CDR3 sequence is CASRISNERLFF. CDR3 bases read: TGTGCCAGCAGAATTTCCAACGAAAGATTATTT.

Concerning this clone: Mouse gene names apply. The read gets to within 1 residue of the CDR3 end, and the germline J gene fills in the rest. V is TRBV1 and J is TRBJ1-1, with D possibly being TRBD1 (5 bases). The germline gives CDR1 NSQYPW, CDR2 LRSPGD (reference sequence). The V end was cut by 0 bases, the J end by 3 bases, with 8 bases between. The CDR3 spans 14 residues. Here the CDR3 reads CTCSADRADTEVFF. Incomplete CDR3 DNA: TGCACCTGCAGTGCAGACAGGGCGGACACAGAAGTCTTC.

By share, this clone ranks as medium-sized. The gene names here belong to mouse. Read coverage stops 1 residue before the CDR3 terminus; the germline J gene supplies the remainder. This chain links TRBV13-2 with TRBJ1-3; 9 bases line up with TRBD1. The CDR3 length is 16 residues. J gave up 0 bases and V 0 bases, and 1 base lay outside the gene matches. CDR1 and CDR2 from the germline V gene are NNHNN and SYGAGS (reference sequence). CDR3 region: CASGDGQGDSGNTLYF. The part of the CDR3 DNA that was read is TGTGCCAGCGGTGATGGACAGGGGGATTCTGGAAATACGCTCTAT.

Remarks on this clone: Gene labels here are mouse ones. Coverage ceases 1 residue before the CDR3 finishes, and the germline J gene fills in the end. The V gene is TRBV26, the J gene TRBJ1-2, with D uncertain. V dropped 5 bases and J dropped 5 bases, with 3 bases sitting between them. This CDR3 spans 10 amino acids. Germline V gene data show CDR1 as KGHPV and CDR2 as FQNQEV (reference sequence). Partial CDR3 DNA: TGTGCCAGCAGTGGGTCCGACTACACC. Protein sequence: CASSGSDYT. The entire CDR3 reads CASSGSDYTF.

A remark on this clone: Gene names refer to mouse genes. CDR3 bases read: TGTGCCAGCTTCAGGACAACAAACACAGAAGTCTTC. The encoded protein is CASFRTTNTEVF. The full-length CDR3 reads as CASFRTTNTEVFF. The V gene is TRBV3, the J gene TRBJ1-1; D might be TRBD1 (5 bases). The DNA ends 1 residue before the CDR3 does, and the rest of the CDR3 is filled in from the germline J gene. Trimming removed 8 bases at V and 0 bases at J, with 10 bases between. Germline CDR1 reads SNHLY; CDR2 reads FYNGKV (reference sequence). CDR3 length equals 13 residues.

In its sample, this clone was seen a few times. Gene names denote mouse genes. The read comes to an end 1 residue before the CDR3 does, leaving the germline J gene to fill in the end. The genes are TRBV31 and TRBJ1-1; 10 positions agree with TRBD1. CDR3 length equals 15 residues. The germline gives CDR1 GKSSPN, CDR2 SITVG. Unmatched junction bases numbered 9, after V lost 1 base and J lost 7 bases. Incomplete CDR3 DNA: TGTGCCTGGAGTCCGCCCGGGACAGGGGTGGGAGAAGTCTTC. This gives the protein CAWSPPGTGVGEVF. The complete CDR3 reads CAWSPPGTGVGEVFF.

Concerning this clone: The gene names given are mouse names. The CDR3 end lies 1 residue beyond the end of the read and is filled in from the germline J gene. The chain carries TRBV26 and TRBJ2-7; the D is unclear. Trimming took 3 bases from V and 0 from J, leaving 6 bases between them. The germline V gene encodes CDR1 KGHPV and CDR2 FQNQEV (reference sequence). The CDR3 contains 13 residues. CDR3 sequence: CASSLQSSYEQYF. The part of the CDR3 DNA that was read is TGTGCCAGCAGTCTCCAAAGCTCCTATGAACAGTAC.

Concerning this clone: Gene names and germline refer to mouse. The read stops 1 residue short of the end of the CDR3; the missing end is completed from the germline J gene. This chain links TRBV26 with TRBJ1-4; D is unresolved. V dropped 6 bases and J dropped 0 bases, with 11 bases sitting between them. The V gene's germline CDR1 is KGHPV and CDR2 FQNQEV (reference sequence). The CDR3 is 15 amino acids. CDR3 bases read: TGTGCCAGCAGCCCTCCCAGAATTTCCAACGAAAGATTATTT. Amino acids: CASSPPRISNERLF. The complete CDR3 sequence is CASSPPRISNERLFF.

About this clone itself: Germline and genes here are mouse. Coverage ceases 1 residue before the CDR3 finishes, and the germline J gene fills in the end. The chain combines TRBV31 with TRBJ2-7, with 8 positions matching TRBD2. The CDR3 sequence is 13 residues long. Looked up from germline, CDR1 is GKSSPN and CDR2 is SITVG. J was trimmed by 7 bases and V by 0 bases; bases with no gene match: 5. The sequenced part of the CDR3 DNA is TGTGCCTGGAGTCTAGTCTGGGGGGCCGAACAGTAC. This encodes CAWSLVWGAEQY. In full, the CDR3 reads CAWSLVWGAEQYF.

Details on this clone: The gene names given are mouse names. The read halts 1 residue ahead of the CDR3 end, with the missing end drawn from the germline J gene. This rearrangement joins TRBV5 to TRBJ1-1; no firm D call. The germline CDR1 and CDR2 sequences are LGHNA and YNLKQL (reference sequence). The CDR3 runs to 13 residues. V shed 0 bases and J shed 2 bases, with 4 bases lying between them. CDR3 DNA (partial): TGTGCCAGCAGCCAAGAACTCAACACAGAAGTCTTC. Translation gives CASSQELNTEVF. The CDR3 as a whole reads CASSQELNTEVFF.

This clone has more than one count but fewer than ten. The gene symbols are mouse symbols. CDR3 bases read: TGTGCCAGCAGTCTACAGAGTCAAAACACCTTGTAC. This codes for CASSLQSQNTLY. The whole CDR3 sequence is CASSLQSQNTLYF. This chain uses TRBV26 with TRBJ2-4, with unresolved D. The read ends 1 residue shy of where the CDR3 ends; the end is completed using the germline J gene. The CDR3 is 13 amino acids. Germline CDR1 reads KGHPV; CDR2 reads FQNQEV (reference sequence). Trimming took 3 bases from V and 0 from J, leaving 4 bases between them.

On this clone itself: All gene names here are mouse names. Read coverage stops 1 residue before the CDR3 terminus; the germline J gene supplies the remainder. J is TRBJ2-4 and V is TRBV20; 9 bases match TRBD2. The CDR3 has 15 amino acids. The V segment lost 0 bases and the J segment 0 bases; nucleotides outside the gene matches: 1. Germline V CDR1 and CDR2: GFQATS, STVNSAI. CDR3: CGARDWGGSQNTLYF. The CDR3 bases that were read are TGTGGTGCTAGGGACTGGGGGGGTAGTCAAAACACCTTGTAC.

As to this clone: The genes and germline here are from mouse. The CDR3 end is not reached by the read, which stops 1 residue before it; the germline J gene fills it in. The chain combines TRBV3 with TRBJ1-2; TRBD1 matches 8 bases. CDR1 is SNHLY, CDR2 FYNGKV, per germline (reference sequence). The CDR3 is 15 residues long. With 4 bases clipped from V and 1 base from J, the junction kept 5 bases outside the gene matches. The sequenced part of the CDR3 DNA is TGTGCCAGCAGCTCCCGGGACAGGAAAAACTCCGACTACACC. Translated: CASSSRDRKNSDYT. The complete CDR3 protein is CASSSRDRKNSDYTF.

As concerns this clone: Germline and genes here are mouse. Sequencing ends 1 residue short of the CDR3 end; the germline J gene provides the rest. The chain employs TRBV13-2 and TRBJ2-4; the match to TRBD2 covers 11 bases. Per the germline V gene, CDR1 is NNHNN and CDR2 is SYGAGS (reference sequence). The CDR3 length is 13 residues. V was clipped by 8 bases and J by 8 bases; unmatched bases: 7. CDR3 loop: CASLGTGGGTLYF. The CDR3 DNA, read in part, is TGTGCCAGTCTCGGGACTGGGGGTGGCACCTTGTAC.

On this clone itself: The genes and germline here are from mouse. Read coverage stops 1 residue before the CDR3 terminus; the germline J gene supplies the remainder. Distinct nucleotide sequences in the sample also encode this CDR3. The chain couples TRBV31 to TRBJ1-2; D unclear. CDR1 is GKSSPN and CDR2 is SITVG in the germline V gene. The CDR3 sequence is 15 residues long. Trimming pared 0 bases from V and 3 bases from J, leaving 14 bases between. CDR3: CAWSLDSRGYSDYTF. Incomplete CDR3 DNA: TGTGCCTGGAGTCTAGACTCCCGGGGTTACTCCGACTACACC. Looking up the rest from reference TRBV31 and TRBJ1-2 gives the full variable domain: AQTIHQWPVAEIKAVGSPLSLGCTIKGKSSPNLYWYWQATGGTLQQLFYSITVGQVESVVQLNLSASRPKDDQFILSTEKLLLSHSGFYLCAWSLDSRGYSDYTFGSGTRLLVI.

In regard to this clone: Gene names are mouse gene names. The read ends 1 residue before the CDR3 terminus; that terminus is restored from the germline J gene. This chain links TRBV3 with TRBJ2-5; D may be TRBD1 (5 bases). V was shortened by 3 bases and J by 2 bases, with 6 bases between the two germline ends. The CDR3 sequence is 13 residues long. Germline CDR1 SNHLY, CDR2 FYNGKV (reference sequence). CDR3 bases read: TGTGCCAGCAGCTTCAGGGTCCAAGACACCCAGTAC. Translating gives CASSFRVQDTQY. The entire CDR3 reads CASSFRVQDTQYF.

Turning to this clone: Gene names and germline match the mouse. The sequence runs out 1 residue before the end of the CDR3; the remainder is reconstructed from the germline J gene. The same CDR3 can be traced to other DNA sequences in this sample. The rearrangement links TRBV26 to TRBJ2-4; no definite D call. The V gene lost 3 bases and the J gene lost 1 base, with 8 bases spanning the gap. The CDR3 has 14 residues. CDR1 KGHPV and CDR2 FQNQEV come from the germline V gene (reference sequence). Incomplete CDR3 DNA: TGTGCCAGCAGTCTAGGGCTGGGTCAAAACACCTTGTAC. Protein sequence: CASSLGLGQNTLY. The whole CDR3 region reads CASSLGLGQNTLYF.

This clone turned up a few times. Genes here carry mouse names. The covered CDR3 bases are TGCTCCAGCAGTCAAACAGGGGCCCCAGTCTTC. Protein product: CSSSQTGAPVF. Given in full, the CDR3 is CSSSQTGAPVFF. This chain links TRBV23 with TRBJ1-1; the D call in the table, TRBD1, was not verified against the DNA. The CDR3 is cut off 1 residue early in the read; its end comes from the germline J gene. Germline CDR1 reads KGHTA; CDR2 reads FQNQQP. CDR3 size: 12 residues.

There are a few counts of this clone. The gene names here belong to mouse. The CDR3 DNA, read in part, is TGTGCCAGCAGCCGGGACAGGGGAGGCGAAAGATTATTT. Translation gives CASSRDRGGERLF. The full CDR3 reads CASSRDRGGERLFF. J is TRBJ1-4 and V is TRBV5, with 10 bases matching TRBD1. The sequence runs out 1 residue before the end of the CDR3; the remainder is reconstructed from the germline J gene. Germline lookup yields CDR1 LGHNA and CDR2 YNLKQL (reference sequence). The CDR3 extends over 14 amino acids. Trimming took 4 bases from V and 7 from J; bases not matched to a gene: 3.